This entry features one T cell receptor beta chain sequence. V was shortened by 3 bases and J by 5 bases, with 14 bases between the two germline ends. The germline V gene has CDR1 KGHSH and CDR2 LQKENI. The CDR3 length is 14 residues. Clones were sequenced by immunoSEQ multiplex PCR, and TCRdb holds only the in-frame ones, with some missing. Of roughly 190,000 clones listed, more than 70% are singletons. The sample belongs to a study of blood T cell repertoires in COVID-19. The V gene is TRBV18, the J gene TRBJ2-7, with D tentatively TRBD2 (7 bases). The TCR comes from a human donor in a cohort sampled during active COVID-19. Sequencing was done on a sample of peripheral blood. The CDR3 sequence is CASSPKTGRDEQYF. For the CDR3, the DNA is TGTGCCAGCTCACCTAAAACAGGGAGGGACGAGCAGTACTTC.